This T cell receptor (beta chain) was retrieved from a study of T-cell memory formation after mild COVID-19. Study background: In these data, TCR clusters were largely donor specific.

This clonotype has at least ten counts. The antigen is not known. Regarding the study as a whole: Clones that contracted from day 15 to 85 had balanced CD4/CD8; later expanders were CD4+ biased. CD4+ contracting clones were mainly CM and EM; CD8+ ones, EMRA. Detection of some responders pre-infection suggested pre-existing cross-reactive memory T cells participated.

The CDR3 is 12 amino acids. V was clipped by 7 bases and J by 0 bases, with 6 bases between them. In germline, CDR1 is SNHLY, CDR2 FYNNEI. TCRdb re-analysed the 5' RACE reads in MiXCR, keeping a single row per CDR3 protein. The sample includes roughly 13,000 distinct CDR3 sequences, approximately 20% of them seen just once. Sequencing input: PBMCs or a T cell subset sorted from them (not recorded which). This clonotype was obtained from an adult woman who had mild COVID-19 (a few samples of this study predate the infection). Cell type and time point are not known. The J gene is TRBJ1-1, the V gene TRBV2; the D is unclear. The CDR3 region is CASIRLNTEAFF. The CDR3 DNA reads TGTGCCAGCATTAGGTTGAACACTGAAGCTTTCTTT.